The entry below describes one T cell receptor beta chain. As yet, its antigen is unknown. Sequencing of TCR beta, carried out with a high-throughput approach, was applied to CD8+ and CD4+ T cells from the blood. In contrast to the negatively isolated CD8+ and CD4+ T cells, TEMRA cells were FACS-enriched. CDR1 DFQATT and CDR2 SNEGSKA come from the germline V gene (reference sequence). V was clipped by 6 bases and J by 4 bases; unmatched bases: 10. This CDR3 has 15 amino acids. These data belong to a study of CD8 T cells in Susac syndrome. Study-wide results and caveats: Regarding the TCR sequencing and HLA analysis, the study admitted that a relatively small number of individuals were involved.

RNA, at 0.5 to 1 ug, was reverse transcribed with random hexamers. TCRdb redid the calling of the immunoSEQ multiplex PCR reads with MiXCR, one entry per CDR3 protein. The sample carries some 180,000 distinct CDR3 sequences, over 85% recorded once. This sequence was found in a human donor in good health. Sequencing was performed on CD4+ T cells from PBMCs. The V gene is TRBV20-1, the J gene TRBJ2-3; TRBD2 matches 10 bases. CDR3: CSAASGSGSPDTQYF. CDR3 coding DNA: TGCAGTGCCGCTAGCGGGAGTGGTTCTCCAGATACGCAGTATTTT.